The 23 T cell receptor beta chains presented below share a single source sample, sequenced in a study of T cell repertoires in aging, cancer and after chemotherapy. Rearranged V-D-J TRB sequences were amplified with a mixed TRB-A/B primer pool. TCRdb re-called the multiplex PCR reads with MiXCR, one entry per CDR3 protein. The table has 350 to 450 distinct CDR3 sequences, roughly 27% seen once. The template was genomic DNA from peripheral blood, not RNA. Sequences were obtained from blood. The receptors come from a human donor with a blood cancer.

By proportion, this clonotype is large (0.1 to 1%). This rearrangement joins TRBV6-6 to TRBJ1-1; the D gene is possibly TRBD1 (5 bases). In germline, CDR1 is MNHNY, CDR2 SVGAGI (reference sequence). The V gene lost 7 bases and the J gene lost 10 bases, with 16 bases spanning the gap. The CDR3 covers 12 residues. The CDR3 here is CASILGRRGAFF. The CDR3 DNA reads as TGTGCCAGCATCCTAGGGCGGAGGGGAGCTTTCTTT.

This clonotype is labeled as medium-sized (0.01 to 0.1%). The chain links TRBV6-6 to TRBJ1-2; D remains unclear. Germline-derived CDR1 and CDR2 are MNHNY and SVGAGI (reference sequence). This CDR3 has 10 amino acids. The V end was cut by 9 bases, the J end by 8 bases, with 10 bases between. The CDR3 loop reads CASNLDGYTF. The CDR3 DNA follows: TGTGCCAGTAACCTCGACGGCTACACCTTC.

This clonotype is deemed medium-sized. This chain uses TRBV6-6 with TRBJ1-3, with D maybe TRBD1 (5 bases). The V and J ends lost 7 bases and 0 bases respectively, with 16 bases between them. From germline, CDR1 is MNHNY and CDR2 SVGAGI (reference sequence). The CDR3 spans 16 residues. DNA of the CDR3: TGTGCCAGCATAAATCAACAGGCCCTCTCTGGAAACACCATATATTTT. Protein: CASINQQALSGNTIYF.

With respect to this clonotype: Possible read error: a much larger clone is one base away. This sequence joins TRBV12-3 or TRBV12-4 and TRBJ1-3; 7 bases fit TRBD1. This CDR3 spans 15 amino acids. Written as DNA, the CDR3 is TGTCCCAGCAGTTTTATAGGGGGCCCGGGAAACACCATATATTTT. This encodes CPSSFIGGPGNTIYF.

This clonotype is medium-sized. The rearrangement joins TRBV6-2 or TRBV6-3 to TRBJ2-7; perhaps TRBD1 as D (6 bases). Trimming stripped 5 bases from V and 2 bases from J, with 13 bases between. The germline V gene encodes CDR1 MNHEY and CDR2 SVGEGT. The CDR3 covers 14 residues. The CDR3 reads CASSTRTATYEQYF. The DNA of the CDR3 is TGTGCCAGCAGTACTAGGACAGCTACCTACGAGCAGTACTTC.

The chain joins TRBV20-1 to TRBJ2-3; TRBD2 aligns across 8 bases. The germline V gene encodes CDR1 DFQATT and CDR2 SNEGSKA (reference sequence). The CDR3 consists of 15 residues. Trimming at V came to 0 bases and at J to 4 bases, leaving 6 bases not matched to a gene. The CDR3 DNA reads TGCAGTGCTAGAGACGGGGGGGCCGGGTCAGATACGCAGTATTTT. Amino acids: CSARDGGAGSDTQYF.

This clonotype has more than one count but fewer than ten. The chain uses TRBV20-1 and TRBJ2-5; tentatively, D is TRBD2 (5 bases). CDR3 length equals 14 residues. Germline V gene lookup returns CDR1 DFQATT and CDR2 SNEGSKA (reference sequence). V was clipped by 0 bases and J by 3 bases, with 11 bases between them. This chain's CDR3 is CSARDSGIEETQYF. The CDR3 DNA sequence: TGCAGTGCTAGAGATTCGGGGATTGAAGAGACCCAGTACTTC.

This clonotype showed up just once. This chain uses TRBV12-3 or TRBV12-4 with TRBJ2-2; D remains ambiguous. The CDR3 contains 15 residues. Trimming pared 5 bases from V and 6 bases from J, leaving 16 bases between. The CDR3 DNA reads TGTGCCAGCAGTCTTCCCTGGAGTAGGGCCGGGGAGCTGTTTTTT. Its translation is CASSLPWSRAGELFF.

The V and J genes are TRBV6-1 and TRBJ1-6; 10 bases map to TRBD1. From germline, CDR1 is MNHNS and CDR2 SASEGT. The V segment lost 6 bases and the J segment 2 bases; nucleotides outside the gene matches: 1. The CDR3 sequence is 15 residues long. The CDR3 sequence is CASRDRGAYNSPLHF. The CDR3 DNA is TGTGCCAGCAGGGACAGGGGGGCCTATAATTCACCCCTCCACTTT.

The chain recombines TRBV6-5 with TRBJ2-7; weak D call: TRBD2 (5 bases). CDR1 is MNHEY and CDR2 is SVGAGI in the germline V gene. The CDR3 extends over 17 amino acids. Trimming left V 4 bases short and J 5 bases short, with 24 bases between. The CDR3 coding sequence is TGTGCCAGCAGTTTGAAAGTTGCCGGGGAAGTCGAACACGAGCAGTACTTC. It yields the protein CASSLKVAGEVEHEQYF.

This sequence joins TRBV7-3 and TRBJ2-3, with D possibly TRBD1 on 6 matching bases. The CDR3 extends over 13 amino acids. Germline lookup yields CDR1 SGHTA and CDR2 FQGTGA. V was pared by 4 bases and J by 15 bases, with 20 bases between. CDR3 protein: CASSSHEGTGLYF. CDR3 sequence (DNA): TGTGCCAGCAGCTCCCATGAGGGTACAGGGTTATATTTT. The full variable domain, rest sourced from reference TRBV7-3 and TRBJ2-3, is GAGVSQTPSNKVTEKGKYVELRCDPISGHTALYWYRQSLGQGPEFLIYFQGTGAADDSGLPNDRFFAVRPEGSVSTLKIQRTERGDSAVYLCASSSHEGTGLYFGPGTRLTVL.

V and J are TRBV7-3 and TRBJ2-3, with 11 bases fitting TRBD2. J was trimmed by 0 bases and V by 5 bases; bases with no gene match: 1. The CDR3 covers 15 residues. Germline CDR1 and CDR2: SGHTA and FQGTGA. CDR3 protein: CASSRLAGSTDTQYF. The DNA for the CDR3 is TGTGCCAGCAGCCGACTAGCGGGAAGCACAGATACGCAGTATTTT.

This clonotype is labeled as hyperexpanded. V usage is TRBV19 and J usage is TRBJ2-7; TRBD2 matches at 9 bases. The CDR3 loop spans 15 amino acids. The J segment lost 5 bases and the V segment lost 7 bases, leaving 12 bases of the junction unmatched. Looked up from germline, CDR1 is LNHDA and CDR2 is SQIVND (reference sequence). In DNA, the CDR3 is TGTGCCAGTACCCAGGTAGCGGGAGATATCAACGAGCAGTACTTC. Its protein is CASTQVAGDINEQYF.

V usage is TRBV29-1 and J usage is TRBJ1-1; D ambiguous. Germline loops: CDR1 SQVTM, CDR2 ANQGSEA. The CDR3 contains 13 residues. V was shortened by 4 bases and J by 5 bases, with 14 bases between the two germline ends. The CDR3 DNA reads TGCAGCGTTGGAGTAAGGGTGGGGACTGAAGCTTTCTTT. Translating it yields CSVGVRVGTEAFF.

This clonotype was observed a handful of times. CDR3 bases: TGTGCCACCAGTGATGTTGCGGACAGGTCCGTCCTGACTTTC. Translated, it gives CATSDVADRSVLTF. The chain is built from TRBV24-1 and TRBJ2-6, with 7 bases fitting TRBD1. Germline V gene lookup returns CDR1 KGHDR and CDR2 SFDVKD. Trimming cost V 3 bases and J 12 bases; bases outside gene matches: 7. This CDR3 has 14 amino acids.

On this clonotype: This clone may be a read error of a much larger clone one base away. V usage is TRBV20-1 and J usage is TRBJ2-1, with D possibly being TRBD1 (6 bases). V lost 1 base and J 11 bases, leaving 18 bases between the germline ends. Looked up from germline, CDR1 is DFQATT and CDR2 is SNEGSKA (reference sequence). The CDR3 extends over 14 amino acids. The CDR3 is CSARAEGVWYKQFF. The CDR3 DNA reads TGCAGTGCTAGAGCAGAGGGGGTGTGGTATAAGCAGTTCTTC.

The chain combines TRBV5-6 with TRBJ2-1; the match to TRBD1 covers 11 bases. V dropped 0 bases and J dropped 9; count of bases not matched to a gene: 8. The CDR3 runs to 16 residues. Germline CDR1 and CDR2: SGHDT and YYEEEE. The CDR3 is CASSLGGGTGGVEQFF. In nucleotides, the CDR3 is TGTGCCAGCAGCTTGGGTGGGGGGACAGGGGGTGTTGAGCAGTTCTTC.

The chain joins TRBV20-1 to TRBJ2-7; a possible D gene is TRBD2 (6 bases). The V and J ends lost 1 base and 3 bases respectively, with 13 bases between them. This CDR3 contains 14 residues. Germline CDR1 is DFQATT and CDR2 is SNEGSKA (reference sequence). The chain's CDR3 is CSARAEGNYYEQYF. The CDR3 nucleotides are TGCAGTGCTAGAGCGGAGGGTAACTACTACGAGCAGTACTTC.

By share of the sample, this clonotype is medium-sized. This rearrangement joins TRBV27 to TRBJ2-1, with 8 bases matching TRBD1. The germline CDR1 and CDR2 sequences are MNHEY and SMNVEV (reference sequence). The V and J ends lost 3 bases and 7 bases, in that order; junction bases with no gene match: 5. The CDR3 has 14 residues. The CDR3 is CASSLDRDRNEQFF. The CDR3 coding sequence is TGTGCCAGCAGTTTGGACAGGGACAGGAATGAGCAGTTCTTC.

Sample share makes this clonotype medium-sized. The chain recombines TRBV27 with TRBJ2-7, with D possibly matching TRBD1 (6 bases). Germline values: CDR1 MNHEY, CDR2 SMNVEV (reference sequence). The V end was cut by 3 bases, the J end by 0 bases, with 12 bases between. The length of the CDR3 is 15 residues. CDR3 sequence (DNA): TGTGCCAGCAGTTTCAAAGGGGGTCGCTCCTACGAGCAGTACTTC. Protein sequence: CASSFKGGRSYEQYF.

Within the sample, this clonotype is large. This chain links TRBV6-1 with TRBJ2-3, with 7 bases aligning to TRBD2. V trimming: 4 bases; J trimming: 0 bases; junction bases outside the gene matches: 4. Germline V lookup: CDR1 MNHNS, CDR2 SASEGT. The CDR3 has 15 amino acids. The CDR3 nucleotides read TGTGCCAGCAGTGGATATAGCGGGAGCACAGATACGCAGTATTTT. This codes for CASSGYSGSTDTQYF.

Of note for this clonotype: A junction end diverges from the germline sequence, so it may reflect a read error. The genes are TRBV7-7 and TRBJ2-2; D unclear. Looked up from germline, CDR1 is SSHAT and CDR2 is FNYEAQ (reference sequence). The CDR3 has 13 residues. The CDR3 region is CASSPSDTGELFF. The CDR3 nucleotides read TGTGCTAGCAGCCCATCGGATACCGGGGAGCTGTTTTTT.

The rearrangement uses TRBV11-2 and TRBJ2-2, with D unresolved. The CDR3 is 13 amino acids. The ends were cut back, 0 bases at V and 6 bases at J, with 5 bases in the middle. Germline CDR1 reads SGHAT; CDR2 reads FQNNGV. The chain's CDR3 is CASSLDWAGELFF. CDR3 nucleotides: TGTGCCAGCAGCTTAGATTGGGCCGGGGAGCTGTTTTTT.